A selection of T cell receptor beta chains follows, all from one sample in a study of blood T cells in healthy people across ages. MiXCR was run by TCRdb on the 5' RACE reads, yielding one entry per CDR3 protein. This table has about 630,000 distinct CDR3 sequences, approximately 21% appearing once. The sequenced sample consisted of blood. These receptors were taken from a man between 65 and 79 years old in good health. Each CDR3 is given with its conserved first and last residue.

V gene	J gene	CDR3 protein
TRBV5-1	TRBJ2-6	CASSWGQGGANVLTF
TRBV13	TRBJ2-7	CASSLGGGLATYERYF
TRBV18	TRBJ2-1	CASSPLREAKFF
TRBV7-9	TRBJ2-1	CASSLSGIAGVYNEQFF
TRBV3-1	TRBJ2-4	CASSQGLAGGSLPIQYF
TRBV4-3	TRBJ2-1	CASSRGSSYNEQFF
TRBV6-1	TRBJ2-5	CASSGTGTGFETQYF
TRBV7-2	TRBJ2-1	CASSLSLAGPYNEQFF
TRBV6-5	TRBJ1-6	CASNLGTGDNSPLHF
TRBV19	TRBJ2-5	CASLGQQETQYF
TRBV5-1	TRBJ2-1	CASSLPTSGLADIHSYNEQFF
TRBV7-2	TRBJ2-5	CASSSDRWGETQYF
TRBV20-1	TRBJ2-7	CSARPGLVEQYF
TRBV28	TRBJ2-1	CASSFLSRQAFF
TRBV5-1	TRBJ2-5	CASSFMSIQETQYF
TRBV7-9	TRBJ2-6	CAIGWGLAGLMGANVLTF
TRBV6-5	TRBJ1-5	CASSPRQGNQPQHF